This T cell receptor (beta chain) was captured by sequencing in a study of T cell responses to AZD1222 COVID-19 vaccine. Findings and caveats of the study: The span of vaccine-associated CD4 TCRs extended across spike, with dominance at 160-218 and 743-854. At baseline, just 5 or 6 AZD1222 recipients tested seropositive.

Assay: immunoSEQ multiplex PCR; the TCRdb copy retains only in-frame clones and omits some. This sample carries about 75,000 clones, approximately 90% of them seen once, and the ten largest clones take 9% to 10%. A word on this clone: Its antigen is unknown.

There are 16 residues in the CDR3. Germline lookup yields CDR1 LNHDA and CDR2 SQIVND (reference sequence). Trimming removed 4 bases at V and 4 bases at J, with 17 bases between. This receptor was obtained from an adult who received the MenACWY meningococcal vaccine as a control. Material: peripheral blood, obtained 28 days after the second dose of the MenACWY control vaccine. The rearrangement uses TRBV19 and TRBJ1-5; D is perhaps TRBD1 (6 bases). CDR3 region: CASSRPSGTKNQPQHF. CDR3 bases: TGTGCCAGTAGTAGGCCCAGCGGGACAAAGAATCAGCCCCAGCATTTT.